These 11 T cell receptor beta chains were sequenced from one sample in a study of T cells after somatic rescue of genetic block. This table comes from immunoSEQ multiplex PCR, and its TCRdb copy is limited to in-frame clones, with some not included. Of 70,000 to 95,000 clones in the sample, over 80% are singletons; the top ten hold 1.5% to 2%. Sequenced sample: peripheral blood mononuclear cells (PBMCs). These receptors were obtained from a woman between 18 and 30 years old.

The chain recombines TRBV6-5 with TRBJ2-7; D ambiguous. From germline, CDR1 is MNHEY and CDR2 SVGAGI. The CDR3 is 11 amino acids. V was pared by 5 bases and J by 9 bases, with 11 bases between. CDR3 loop: CASSSGFGQYF. As DNA, the CDR3 is TGTGCCAGCAGTAGTGGTTTTGGGCAGTACTTC.

This sequence joins TRBV5-1 and TRBJ1-2; D gene ambiguous. The CDR3 contains 13 residues. Trimming took 2 bases from V and 3 from J, leaving 8 bases between them. Germline V CDR1 and CDR2: SGHRS, YFSETQ. CDR3 nucleotides: TGCGCCAGCAGCTTAGGGAGTTACTATGGCTACACCTTC. Protein product: CASSLGSYYGYTF.

This chain connects TRBV5-1 to TRBJ2-5; TRBD2 agrees at 12 bases. Unmatched junction bases numbered 6, after V lost 4 bases and J lost 2 bases. This CDR3 comprises 16 residues. Germline-derived CDR1 and CDR2 are SGHRS and YFSETQ. CDR3 nucleotides: TGCGCCAGCAGCCCGAGACTAGCGGGAGAGCAAGAGACCCAGTACTTC. Translating gives CASSPRLAGEQETQYF. Using reference TRBV5-1 and TRBJ2-5 for the parts outside the CDR3, the full variable domain is KAGVTQTPRYLIKTRGQQVTLSCSPISGHRSVSWYQQTPGQGLQFLFEYFSETQRNKGNFPGRFSGRQFSNSRSEMNVSTLELGDSALYLCASSPRLAGEQETQYFGPGTRLLVL.

The chain combines TRBV7-6 with TRBJ2-5; 8 nucleotides agree with TRBD2. The length of the CDR3 is 14 residues. Germline V lookup: CDR1 SGHVS, CDR2 FNYEAQ. Trimming took 2 bases from V and 4 from J; bases not matched to a gene: 3. CDR3 region: CASSLMAGGETQYF. CDR3 DNA: TGTGCCAGCAGCTTAATGGCGGGAGGAGAGACCCAGTACTTC.

The chain is built from TRBV7-2 and TRBJ2-1, with TRBD2 matching over 13 bases. Trimming cost V 8 bases and J 10 bases; bases outside gene matches: 11. The CDR3 spans 15 residues. Germline V gene sequence: CDR1 SGHTA, CDR2 FQGNSA. CDR3 in DNA: TGTGCCAGCCGCGGAGGACTAGCGGGAGTCCGCGAGCAGTTCTTC. It translates to CASRGGLAGVREQFF.

This clone was counted once. The V gene is TRBV6-6, the J gene TRBJ2-7, with TRBD1 identical over 7 bases. Unmatched junction bases numbered 13, after V lost 6 bases and J lost 2 bases. The CDR3 length is 16 residues. The germline V gene encodes CDR1 MNHNY and CDR2 SVGAGI (reference sequence). The chain's CDR3 is CASSNTGALMPYEQYF. CDR3 nucleotide sequence: TGTGCCAGCAGCAACACAGGGGCACTTATGCCCTACGAGCAGTACTTC.

This clone showed up just once. The chain links TRBV13 to TRBJ2-1; 7 bases map to TRBD2. J lost 8 bases, V lost 6 bases, and 13 bases had no gene match. Germline V gives CDR1 PRHDT, CDR2 FYEKMQ (reference sequence). CDR3 length equals 15 residues. The CDR3 sequence: CASSVGGQLRDEQFF. The CDR3 DNA follows: TGTGCCAGCAGTGTGGGAGGGCAACTGAGGGATGAGCAGTTCTTC.

This chain links TRBV4-1 with TRBJ1-3; 7 positions match TRBD1. Germline V CDR1 and CDR2: MGHRA, YSYEKL. CDR3 length: 16 residues. The junction had 12 bases not matched to a gene; V was cut back by 3 bases and J by 7 bases. DNA for the CDR3: TGCGCCAGCAGCCATGCCACCCAGGGGGTACGGAACACCATATATTTT. Its translation is CASSHATQGVRNTIYF.

The chain links TRBV28 to TRBJ2-7; 12 bases match TRBD1. Per germline, CDR1 MDHEN and CDR2 SYDVKM. V gave up 8 bases and J gave up 6 bases; unmatched junction bases: 11. CDR3 length equals 15 residues. This CDR3 is CASGPAGQGAGEQYF. For the CDR3, the DNA is TGTGCCAGCGGGCCGGCGGGACAGGGGGCTGGCGAGCAGTACTTC.

The chain couples TRBV5-4 to TRBJ1-5; 8 nucleotides line up with TRBD1. CDR1 and CDR2 (germline): SGHNT, YYREEE (reference sequence). After removal of 3 bases from V and 6 bases from J, the junction contained 8 bases not matched to a gene. CDR3 length: 15 amino acids. The CDR3 reads CASSSDRARAQPQHF. DNA of the CDR3: TGTGCCAGCAGCTCGGACAGGGCCCGGGCTCAGCCCCAGCATTTT.

The V and J genes are TRBV7-2 and TRBJ1-5, with D uncertain. The ends were cut back, 1 base at V and 6 bases at J, with 19 bases in the middle. CDR3 length: 17 amino acids. Germline-derived CDR1 and CDR2 are SGHTA and FQGNSA. CDR3 DNA: TGTGCCAGCAGCTTAGGGCCGGATAGTCAGACGGGTCAGCCCCAGCATTTT. It specifies CASSLGPDSQTGQPQHF.